A single sample gave rise to the 15 T cell receptor beta chains below, sequenced in a study of T-cell memory formation after mild COVID-19. Via MiXCR, TCRdb re-called the 5' RACE reads, giving one row per CDR3 protein. The sample records some 40,000 distinct CDR3 sequences, about a tenth being singletons. The sequencing input was PBMCs or a T cell subset sorted from them (not recorded which). The receptors come from an adult woman who had mild COVID-19 (a few samples of this study predate the infection). Cell type and time point are not known.

The gene calls are TRBV9 and TRBJ1-1; perhaps TRBD1 as D (5 bases). The CDR3 is 17 residues long. CDR1 and CDR2 from the germline V gene are SGDLS and YYNGEE. Trimming stripped 0 bases from V and 2 bases from J, with 17 bases between. CDR3 DNA: TGTGCCAGCAGCGTAGCAGGGTCTGGGGCGTATAACACTGAAGCTTTCTTT. It is translated as CASSVAGSGAYNTEAFF.

The V and J genes are TRBV12-3 or TRBV12-4 and TRBJ2-1, with 7 bases lining up with TRBD2. V was clipped by 2 bases and J by 5 bases; unmatched bases: 6. CDR3 length equals 15 residues. CDR3 DNA sequence: TGTGCCAGCAGTTTACAAAGCGGGGCTGACAATGAGCAGTTCTTC. Translating gives CASSLQSGADNEQFF.

This chain connects TRBV2 to TRBJ2-4; no clear D. The CDR3 runs 15 residues. Trimming took off 6 bases at V and 0 bases at J, with 12 bases between the two ends. Germline V gene sequence: CDR1 SNHLY, CDR2 FYNNEI. CDR3 protein: CASSETLIAKNIQYF. The CDR3 region has the DNA TGTGCCAGCAGCGAGACCCTAATAGCCAAAAACATTCAGTACTTC. Combining the CDR3 with reference TRBV2 and TRBJ2-4 gives the whole variable domain EPEVTQTPSHQVTQMGQEVILRCVPISNHLYFYWYRQILGQKVEFLVSFYNNEISEKSEIFDDQFSVERPDGSNFTLKIRSTKLEDSAMYFCASSETLIAKNIQYFGAGTRLSVL.

The chain links TRBV9 to TRBJ2-1; TRBD2 agrees at 7 bases. The V gene end was trimmed by 4 bases and the J gene end by 5 bases; junction bases not matched to a gene: 15. The CDR3 is 17 residues long. Germline CDR1 SGDLS, CDR2 YYNGEE. The CDR3, as DNA: TGTGCCAGCAGCCCCCAACTAGCGTCTAGAAGCCACAATGAGCAGTTCTTC. Amino acids: CASSPQLASRSHNEQFF.

Many counts were recorded for this clonotype. The V call is TRBV5-1, the J call TRBJ2-3; 8 bases agree with TRBD1. Germline V gene data show CDR1 as SGHRS and CDR2 as YFSETQ. J lost 4 bases, V lost 4 bases, and 5 bases had no gene match. The CDR3 totals 14 residues. CDR3 DNA: TGCGCCAGCAGCCTGACAGGGGTGGCAGATACGCAGTATTTT. The encoded protein is CASSLTGVADTQYF.

By share, this clonotype counts as medium-sized (0.01 to 0.1%). The V and J genes are TRBV5-1 and TRBJ2-1; 7 bases match TRBD2. The junction had 4 bases not matched to a gene; V was cut back by 1 base and J by 6 bases. Germline CDR1 and CDR2: SGHRS and YFSETQ. The CDR3 extends over 14 amino acids. CDR3 coding DNA: TGCGCCAGCAGCTTGCGACTAGCTCCCAATGAGCAGTTCTTC. It specifies CASSLRLAPNEQFF.

V is TRBV7-3 and J is TRBJ2-6; 12 bases agree with TRBD1. The CDR3 has 17 amino acids. Looked up from germline, CDR1 is SGHTA and CDR2 is FQGTGA. The ends lost 3 bases at V and 3 bases at J; junction bases unmatched: 3. The CDR3 coding sequence is TGTGCCAGCAGCTTGGGACAGGGGGCAGTTGGGGCCAACGTCCTGACTTTC. Protein sequence: CASSLGQGAVGANVLTF.

This clonotype was observed at least ten times. This chain links TRBV25-1 with TRBJ2-3; a weak D match, TRBD2 (6 bases). V lost 3 bases to trimming and J lost 2 bases, with 12 bases between them. The CDR3 runs 15 residues. The germline V gene encodes CDR1 MGHDK and CDR2 SYGVNS. In DNA, the CDR3 is TGTGCCAGCAGTGATCCGGGGGATCCCACAGATACGCAGTATTTT. It yields the protein CASSDPGDPTDTQYF.

The rearrangement uses TRBV2 and TRBJ1-5; D gene unclear. The V end lost 10 bases, the J end lost 3 bases, and 13 bases lay between the germline ends. Germline values: CDR1 SNHLY, CDR2 FYNNEI. The CDR3 runs 13 residues. CDR3 region: CATRVHPNQPQHF. The CDR3 DNA is TGTGCCACCCGAGTTCACCCCAATCAGCCCCAGCATTTT.

This clonotype has ten or more counts. The chain carries TRBV7-2 and TRBJ1-2; D gene uncertain. Trimming cost V 3 bases and J 8 bases, with 13 bases left between them. This CDR3 is 13 amino acids long. Germline lookup yields CDR1 SGHTA and CDR2 FQGNSA. This CDR3 is CASSFPGVRGYTF. The CDR3 bases are TGTGCCAGCAGCTTCCCCGGGGTGAGGGGCTACACCTTC.

The chain uses TRBV5-1 and TRBJ2-1; D ambiguous. Trimming removed 1 base from V and 8 bases from J, with 7 bases in between. The CDR3 length is 12 residues. From germline, CDR1 is SGHRS and CDR2 YFSETQ. The CDR3 DNA sequence: TGCGCCAGCAGCTTGTCTCTGGATGAGCAGTTCTTC. Its translation is CASSLSLDEQFF. Drawing the rest from reference TRBV5-1 and TRBJ2-1, the complete variable domain is KAGVTQTPRYLIKTRGQQVTLSCSPISGHRSVSWYQQTPGQGLQFLFEYFSETQRNKGNFPGRFSGRQFSNSRSEMNVSTLELGDSALYLCASSLSLDEQFFGPGTRLTVL.

There are a few counts of this clonotype. For the CDR3, the DNA is TGTGCCAGCAGTGGAGGACGGACCACAGATACGCAGTATTTT. Translated, it gives CASSGGRTTDTQYF. The chain has TRBV27 and TRBJ2-3; weak D call: TRBD2 (5 bases). The CDR3 covers 14 residues. CDR1 is MNHEY, CDR2 SMNVEV, per germline (reference sequence). The V end was cut by 5 bases, the J end by 2 bases, with 11 bases between.

For this clonotype: A single base separates this from a much larger clone, so it may be a read error. J is TRBJ2-7 and V is TRBV29-1; 8 bases are a match to TRBD2. Trimming cost V 6 bases and J 4 bases; bases outside gene matches: 11. Germline V gives CDR1 SQVTM, CDR2 ANQGSEA. CDR3 length: 14 amino acids. Here the CDR3 reads CSVKAGALAYEQYF. The CDR3 nucleotides are TGCAGCGTCAAAGCGGGAGCCCTGGCGTACGAGCAGTACTTC.

There are many counts of this clonotype. The chain is built from TRBV12-3 or TRBV12-4 and TRBJ2-1, with TRBD2 identical over 7 bases. With V trimmed by 8 bases and J by 8 bases, 9 bases remained unmatched. CDR3 length: 13 amino acids. CDR3 nucleotide sequence: TGTGCCAGCCTGGGGCTAGCGGTTGATGAGCAGTTCTTC. It specifies CASLGLAVDEQFF.

The chain is built from TRBV29-1 and TRBJ1-2; tentatively, D is TRBD1 (5 bases). This CDR3 is 14 amino acids long. V lost 2 bases to trimming and J lost 7 bases, with 17 bases between them. CDR1 and CDR2 (germline): SQVTM, ANQGSEA. CDR3 amino acids: CSVERVQGGSGYTF. As DNA, the CDR3 is TGCAGCGTTGAAAGGGTTCAGGGTGGATCTGGCTACACCTTC.